The next 3 T cell receptor beta chains were all read from a single sample in a study of technical replicates of blood from a handful of donors. Using immunoSEQ multiplex PCR, the repertoire was profiled, and TCRdb retains in-frame clones only, with some absent. The sample shows about 75,000 clones, about 90% of them seen only once. Sequencing was performed on T cells isolated from PBMCs. These receptors originate from a human donor in good health.

The rearrangement joins TRBV6-4 to TRBJ2-4; possible D gene TRBD2, 6 bases. V lost 9 bases and J 2 bases, leaving 20 bases between the germline ends. Germline loops: CDR1 MRHNA, CDR2 SNTAGT. CDR3 size: 16 residues. For the CDR3, the DNA is TGTGCCAGAGAATGGCGGGAAGCACGTCCCAAAAACATTCAGTACTTC. The encoded protein is CAREWREARPKNIQYF.

The chain carries TRBV27 and TRBJ1-5; D is possibly TRBD1 (6 bases). V was clipped by 3 bases and J by 4 bases, with 10 bases between them. The CDR3 consists of 14 residues. CDR1 and CDR2 from the germline V gene are MNHEY and SMNVEV (reference sequence). The CDR3 protein is CASSLYRENQPQHF. The CDR3 region has the DNA TGTGCCAGCAGTTTGTACAGGGAAAATCAGCCCCAGCATTTT.

The chain carries TRBV18 and TRBJ1-1; 7 bases match TRBD1. Germline CDR1 is KGHSH and CDR2 is LQKENI. Trimming removed 3 bases from V and 5 bases from J; junction bases left unmatched: 15. The CDR3 has 17 amino acids. In nucleotides, the CDR3 is TGTGCCAGCTCACCTCGGTCCCCCGGGGTGACAGGGACTGAAGCTTTCTTT. It translates to CASSPRSPGVTGTEAFF. The complete variable domain, with remaining parts taken from reference TRBV18 and TRBJ1-1, reads NAGVMQNPRHLVRRRGQEARLRCSPMKGHSHVYWYRQLPEEGLKFMVYLQKENIIDESGMPKERFSAEFPKEGPSILRIQQVVRGDSAAYFCASSPRSPGVTGTEAFFGQGTRLTVV.